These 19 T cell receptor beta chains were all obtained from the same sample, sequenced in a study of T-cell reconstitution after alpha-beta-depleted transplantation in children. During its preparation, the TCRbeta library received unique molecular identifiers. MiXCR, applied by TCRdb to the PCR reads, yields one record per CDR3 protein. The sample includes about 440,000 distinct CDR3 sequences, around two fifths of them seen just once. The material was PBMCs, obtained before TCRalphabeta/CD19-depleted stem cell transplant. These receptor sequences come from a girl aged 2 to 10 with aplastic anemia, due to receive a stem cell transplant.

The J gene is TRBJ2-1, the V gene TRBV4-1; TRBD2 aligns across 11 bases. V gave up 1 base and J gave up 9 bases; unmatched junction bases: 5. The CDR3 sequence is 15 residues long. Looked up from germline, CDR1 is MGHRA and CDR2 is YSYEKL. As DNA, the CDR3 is TGCGCCAGCAGCCAAGGACTAGCGGGAAGGGGTGAGCAGTTCTTC. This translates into CASSQGLAGRGEQFF.

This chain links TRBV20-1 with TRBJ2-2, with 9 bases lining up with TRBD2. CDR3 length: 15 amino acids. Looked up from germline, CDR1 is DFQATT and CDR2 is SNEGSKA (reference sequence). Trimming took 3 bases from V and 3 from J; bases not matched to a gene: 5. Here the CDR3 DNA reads TGCAGTGCTAGGCCCCAGCGGGGGGACACCGGGGAGCTGTTTTTT. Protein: CSARPQRGDTGELFF.

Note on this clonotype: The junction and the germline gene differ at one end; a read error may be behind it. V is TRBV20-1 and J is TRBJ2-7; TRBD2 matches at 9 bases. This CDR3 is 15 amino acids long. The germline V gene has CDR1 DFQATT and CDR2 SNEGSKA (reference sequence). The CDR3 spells CCAREVASGAHEQYF. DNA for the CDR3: TGCTGTGCTAGAGAGGTGGCTAGCGGGGCCCACGAGCAGTACTTC.

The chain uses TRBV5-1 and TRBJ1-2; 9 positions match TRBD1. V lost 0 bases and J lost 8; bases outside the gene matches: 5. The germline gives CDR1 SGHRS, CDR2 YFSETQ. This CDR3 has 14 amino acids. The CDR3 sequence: CASSLGDRVQGYTF. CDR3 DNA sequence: TGCGCCAGCAGCTTGGGGGACAGGGTCCAGGGCTACACCTTC.

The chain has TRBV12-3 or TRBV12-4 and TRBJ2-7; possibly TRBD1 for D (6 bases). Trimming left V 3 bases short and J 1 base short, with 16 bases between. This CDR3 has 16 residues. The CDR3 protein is CASSFGLGQSSYEQYF. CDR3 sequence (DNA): TGTGCCAGCAGTTTTGGCCTTGGACAGAGTTCCTACGAGCAGTACTTC.

CDR3 nucleotides: TGTGCCAGCAGTCTCGGAACAGGGTATACGCAGTATTTT. This encodes CASSLGTGYTQYF. The chain recombines TRBV6-1 with TRBJ2-3; D might be TRBD1 (6 bases). Deletions cut 5 bases from V and 7 bases from J, with 13 bases between. The germline CDR1 and CDR2 sequences are MNHNS and SASEGT. The CDR3 length is 13 residues.

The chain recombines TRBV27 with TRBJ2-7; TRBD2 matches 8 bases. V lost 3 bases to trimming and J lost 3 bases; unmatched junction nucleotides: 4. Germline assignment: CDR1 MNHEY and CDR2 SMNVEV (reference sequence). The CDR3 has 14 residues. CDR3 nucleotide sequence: TGTGCCAGCAGTTTGGGACTAGTTGGCTACGAGCAGTACTTC. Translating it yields CASSLGLVGYEQYF.

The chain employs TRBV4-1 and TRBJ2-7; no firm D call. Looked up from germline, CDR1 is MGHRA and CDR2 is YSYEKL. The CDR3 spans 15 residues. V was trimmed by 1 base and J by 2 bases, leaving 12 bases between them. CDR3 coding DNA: TGCGCCAGCAGCCAAGGAGCCGGGCATACCTACGAGCAGTACTTC. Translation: CASSQGAGHTYEQYF.

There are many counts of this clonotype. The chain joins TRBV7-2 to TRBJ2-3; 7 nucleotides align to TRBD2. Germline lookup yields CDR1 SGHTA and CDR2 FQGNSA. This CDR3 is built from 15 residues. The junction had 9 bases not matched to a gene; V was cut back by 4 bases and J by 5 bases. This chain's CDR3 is CASSYGAGEEDTQYF. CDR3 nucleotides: TGTGCCAGCAGCTATGGGGCGGGAGAAGAAGATACGCAGTATTTT.

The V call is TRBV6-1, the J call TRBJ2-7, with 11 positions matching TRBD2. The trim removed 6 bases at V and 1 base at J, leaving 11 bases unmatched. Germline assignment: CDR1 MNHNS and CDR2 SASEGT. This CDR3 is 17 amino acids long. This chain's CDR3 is CASRTTSGNGVSYEQYF. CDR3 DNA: TGTGCCAGCAGGACGACTAGCGGGAACGGTGTGTCCTACGAGCAGTACTTC.

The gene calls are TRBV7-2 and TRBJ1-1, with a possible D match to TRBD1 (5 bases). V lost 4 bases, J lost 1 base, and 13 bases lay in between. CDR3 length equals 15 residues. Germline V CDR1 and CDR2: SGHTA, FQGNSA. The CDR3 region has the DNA TGTGCCAGCAGCTCCCGAGCGGGGCCGAACACTGAAGCTTTCTTT. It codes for CASSSRAGPNTEAFF. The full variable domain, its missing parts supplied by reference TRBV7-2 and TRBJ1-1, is GAGVSQSPSNKVTEKGKDVELRCDPISGHTALYWYRQSLGQGLEFLIYFQGNSAPDKSGLPSDRFSAERTGGSVSTLTIQRTQQEDSAVYLCASSSRAGPNTEAFFGQGTRLTVV.

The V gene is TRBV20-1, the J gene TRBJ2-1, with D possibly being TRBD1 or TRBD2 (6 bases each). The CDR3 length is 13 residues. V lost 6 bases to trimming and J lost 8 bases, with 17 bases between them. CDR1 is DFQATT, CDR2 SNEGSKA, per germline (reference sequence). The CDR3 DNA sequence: TGCAGTGCCCGACGGGGGCTAGGCGATGAGCAGTTCTTC. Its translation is CSARRGLGDEQFF.

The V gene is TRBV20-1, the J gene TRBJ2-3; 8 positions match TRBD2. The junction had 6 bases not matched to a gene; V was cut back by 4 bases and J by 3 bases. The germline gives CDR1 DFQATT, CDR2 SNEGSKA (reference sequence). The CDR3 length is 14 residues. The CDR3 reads CSATLSGSTDTQYF. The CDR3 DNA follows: TGCAGTGCTACCCTCAGCGGGAGTACAGATACGCAGTATTTT.

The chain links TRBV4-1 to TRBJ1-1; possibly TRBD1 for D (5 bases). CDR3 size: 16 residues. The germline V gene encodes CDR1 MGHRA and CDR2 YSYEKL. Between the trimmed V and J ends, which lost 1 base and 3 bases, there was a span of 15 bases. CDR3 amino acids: CASSQGVEGLHTEAFF. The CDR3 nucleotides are TGCGCCAGCAGCCAAGGGGTTGAGGGGTTGCACACTGAAGCTTTCTTT.

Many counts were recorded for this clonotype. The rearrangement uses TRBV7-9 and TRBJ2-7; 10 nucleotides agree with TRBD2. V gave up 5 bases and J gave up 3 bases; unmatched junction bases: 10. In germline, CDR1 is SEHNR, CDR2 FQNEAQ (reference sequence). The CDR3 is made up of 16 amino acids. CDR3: CASSPRGRTSGYEQYF. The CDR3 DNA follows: TGTGCCAGCAGCCCAAGGGGGCGGACTAGCGGCTACGAGCAGTACTTC. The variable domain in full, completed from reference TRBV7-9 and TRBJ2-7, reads DTGVSQNPRHKITKRGQNVTFRCDPISEHNRLYWYRQTLGQGPEFLTYFQNEAQLEKSRLLSDRFSAERPKGSFSTLEIQRTEQGDSAMYLCASSPRGRTSGYEQYFGPGTRLTVT.

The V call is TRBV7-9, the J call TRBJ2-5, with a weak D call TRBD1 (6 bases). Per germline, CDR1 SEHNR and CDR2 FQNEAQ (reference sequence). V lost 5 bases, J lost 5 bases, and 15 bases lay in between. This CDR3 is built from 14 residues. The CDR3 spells CASSPITGTETQYF. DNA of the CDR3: TGTGCCAGCAGCCCTATAACAGGGACGGAGACCCAGTACTTC. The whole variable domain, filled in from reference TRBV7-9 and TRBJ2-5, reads DTGVSQNPRHKITKRGQNVTFRCDPISEHNRLYWYRQTLGQGPEFLTYFQNEAQLEKSRLLSDRFSAERPKGSFSTLEIQRTEQGDSAMYLCASSPITGTETQYFGPGTRLLVL.

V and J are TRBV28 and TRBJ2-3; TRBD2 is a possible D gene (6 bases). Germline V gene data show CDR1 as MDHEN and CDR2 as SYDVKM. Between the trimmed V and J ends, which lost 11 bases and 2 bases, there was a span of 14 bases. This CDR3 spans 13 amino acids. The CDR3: CALRGQATDTQYF. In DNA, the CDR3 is TGTGCCCTGCGGGGCCAGGCCACAGATACGCAGTATTTT.

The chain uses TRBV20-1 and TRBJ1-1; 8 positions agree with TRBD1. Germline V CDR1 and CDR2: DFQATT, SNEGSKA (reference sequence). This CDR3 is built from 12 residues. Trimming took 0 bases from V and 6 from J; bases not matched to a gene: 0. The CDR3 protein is CSAREDRAEAFF. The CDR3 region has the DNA TGCAGTGCTAGAGAGGACAGGGCTGAAGCTTTCTTT.

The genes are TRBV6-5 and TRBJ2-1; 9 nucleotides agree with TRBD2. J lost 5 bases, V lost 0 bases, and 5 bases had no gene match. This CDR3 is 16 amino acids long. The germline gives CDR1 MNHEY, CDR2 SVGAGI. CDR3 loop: CASSYSGGRAHNEQFF. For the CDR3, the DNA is TGTGCCAGCAGTTACTCAGGCGGGAGGGCCCACAATGAGCAGTTCTTC.